This T cell receptor beta chain was observed in a study of blood T cell repertoires in COVID-19. Study information: Sites in the United States, Italy and Spain provided acute and convalescent COVID-19 samples. Sources were T cells, B-cell-depleted T cells, or PBMCs; the material itself was cDNA or gDNA.

In the authors' workflow: Amplification from reference gene primers served as the basis for estimated nucleated cell counts. Data came from immunoSEQ multiplex PCR; TCRdb stores just in-frame clones and leaves some out. V, J and clone size derive from that table, while D and trimming were established from the DNA sequence. The sample records around 25,000 clones, roughly 92% being singletons. The germline V and J ends were trimmed by 1 base and 5 bases, with 12 bases remaining between them. CDR1 and CDR2 (germline): LGHDT, YNNKEL (reference sequence). The CDR3 runs 15 residues. The sequencing sample was made of peripheral blood. This TCR was sampled from a human donor in a cohort sampled during active COVID-19. The chain links TRBV3-1 (or the pseudogene TRBV3-2) to TRBJ1-3; weak D call: TRBD1 (6 bases). The CDR3 DNA reads TGTGCCAGCAGCCAAGGAGGGGGTAGAAGAAACACCATATATTTT. It translates to CASSQGGGRRNTIYF.